This TCR beta chain stems from a study of blood T cell repertoires in COVID-19. In the original processing: Amplification with reference gene primers provided the estimates of nucleated cell counts. TCRdb's table, derived via immunoSEQ multiplex PCR, lists solely in-frame clones and lacks some. That table supplies the V and J calls and clone size; D and trimming were determined from the DNA. Counted here are 200,000 to 250,000 clones, roughly 79% occurring once; the ten biggest clones make up 7.5%. Germline assignment: CDR1 SGHNT and CDR2 YYREEE (reference sequence). CDR3 length: 14 amino acids. Trimming took 4 bases from V and 0 from J, leaving 11 bases between them.

The chain uses TRBV5-4 and TRBJ2-7; D not certain. The sample taken for sequencing was peripheral blood. This TCR was sampled from a woman aged 80 or over with COVID-19, enrolled during active disease. Here the CDR3 DNA reads TGTGCCAGCAGCGCCTATACGAGCTCCTACGAGCAGTACTTC. Translation: CASSAYTSSYEQYF.